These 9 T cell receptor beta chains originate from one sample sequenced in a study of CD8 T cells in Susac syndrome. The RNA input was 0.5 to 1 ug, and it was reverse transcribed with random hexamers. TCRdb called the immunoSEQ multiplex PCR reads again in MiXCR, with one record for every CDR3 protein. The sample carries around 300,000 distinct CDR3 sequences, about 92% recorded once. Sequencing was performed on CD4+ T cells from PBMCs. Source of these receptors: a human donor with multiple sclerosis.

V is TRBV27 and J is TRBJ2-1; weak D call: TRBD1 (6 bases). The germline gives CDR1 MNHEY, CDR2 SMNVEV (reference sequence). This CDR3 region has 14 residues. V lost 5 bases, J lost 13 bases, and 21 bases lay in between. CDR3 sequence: CASSKLTGPLVQFF. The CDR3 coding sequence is TGTGCCAGCAGTAAATTGACAGGACCTCTTGTCCAGTTCTTC.

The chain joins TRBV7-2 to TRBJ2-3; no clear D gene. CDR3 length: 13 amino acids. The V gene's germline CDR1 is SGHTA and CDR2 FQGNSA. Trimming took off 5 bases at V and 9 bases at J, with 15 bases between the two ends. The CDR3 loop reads CASSLDSQSTQYF. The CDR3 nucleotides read TGTGCCAGCAGCCTAGATTCACAGTCAACGCAGTATTTT.

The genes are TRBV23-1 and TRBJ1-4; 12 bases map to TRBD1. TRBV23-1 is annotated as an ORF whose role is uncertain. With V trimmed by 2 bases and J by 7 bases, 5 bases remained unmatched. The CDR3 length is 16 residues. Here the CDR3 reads CASSQGDRGHGEKLFF. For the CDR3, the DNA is TGCGCCAGCAGTCAAGGGGACAGGGGGCATGGTGAAAAACTGTTTTTT.

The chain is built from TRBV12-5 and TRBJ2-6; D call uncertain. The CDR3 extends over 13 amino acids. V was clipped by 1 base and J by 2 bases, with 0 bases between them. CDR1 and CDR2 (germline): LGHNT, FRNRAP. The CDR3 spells CASGLAGANVLTF. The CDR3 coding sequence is TGTGCTAGTGGTTTGGCTGGGGCCAACGTCCTGACTTTC.

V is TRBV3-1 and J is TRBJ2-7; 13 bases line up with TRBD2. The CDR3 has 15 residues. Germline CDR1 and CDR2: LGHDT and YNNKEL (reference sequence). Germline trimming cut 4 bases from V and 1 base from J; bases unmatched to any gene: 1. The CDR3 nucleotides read TGTGCCAGCAGCCGGACTAGCGGGGGTTCCTACGAGCAGTACTTC. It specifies CASSRTSGGSYEQYF.

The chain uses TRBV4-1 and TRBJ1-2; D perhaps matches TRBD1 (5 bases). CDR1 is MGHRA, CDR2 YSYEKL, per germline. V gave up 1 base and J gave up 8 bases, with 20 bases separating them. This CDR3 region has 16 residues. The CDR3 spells CASSQAIRGVAAGYTF. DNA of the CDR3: TGCGCCAGCAGCCAAGCAATACGGGGGGTCGCGGCAGGCTACACCTTC.

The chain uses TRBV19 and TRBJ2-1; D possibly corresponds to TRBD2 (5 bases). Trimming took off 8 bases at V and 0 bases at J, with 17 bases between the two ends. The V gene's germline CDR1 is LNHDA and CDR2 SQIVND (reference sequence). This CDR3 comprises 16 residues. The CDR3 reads CASGGHVGGSYNEQFF. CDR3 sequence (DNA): TGTGCCAGTGGAGGTCATGTGGGCGGCTCCTACAATGAGCAGTTCTTC.

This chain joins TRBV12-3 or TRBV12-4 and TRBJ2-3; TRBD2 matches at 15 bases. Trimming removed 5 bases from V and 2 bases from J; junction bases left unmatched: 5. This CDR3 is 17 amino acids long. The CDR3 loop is CASSTGLAGGFTDTQYF. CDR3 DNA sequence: TGTGCCAGCAGTACGGGACTAGCGGGAGGTTTCACAGATACGCAGTATTTT.

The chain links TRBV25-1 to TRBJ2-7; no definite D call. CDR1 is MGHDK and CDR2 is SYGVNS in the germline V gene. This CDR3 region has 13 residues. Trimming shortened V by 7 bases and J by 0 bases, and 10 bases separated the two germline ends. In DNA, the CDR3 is TGTGCCAGCACAAGATCACCCTCCTACGAGCAGTACTTC. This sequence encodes CASTRSPSYEQYF.